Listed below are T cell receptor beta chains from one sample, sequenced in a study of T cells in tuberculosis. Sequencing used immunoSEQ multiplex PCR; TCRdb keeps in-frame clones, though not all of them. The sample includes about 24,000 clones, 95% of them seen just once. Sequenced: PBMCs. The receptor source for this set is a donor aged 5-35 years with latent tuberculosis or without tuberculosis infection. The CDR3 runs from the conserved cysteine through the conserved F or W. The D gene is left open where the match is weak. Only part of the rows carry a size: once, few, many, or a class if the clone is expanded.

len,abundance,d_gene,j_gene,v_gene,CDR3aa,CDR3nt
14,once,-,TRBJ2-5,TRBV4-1,CASSHYRDTETQYF,TGCGCCAGCAGCCATTACCGGGACACGGAGACCCAGTACTTC
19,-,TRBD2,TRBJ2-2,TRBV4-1,CASSQVGLAGGQDTGELFF,TGCGCCAGCAGCCAAGTGGGACTAGCGGGGGGGCAGGACACCGGGGAGCTGTTTTTT
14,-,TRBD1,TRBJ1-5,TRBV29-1,CSVAGGDRNQPQHF,TGCAGCGTTGCAGGGGGTGACAGGAATCAGCCCCAGCATTTT
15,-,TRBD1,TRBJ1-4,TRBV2,CASRLGPGGYEKLFF,TGTGCCAGCAGACTTGGCCCAGGGGGGTATGAAAAACTGTTTTTT
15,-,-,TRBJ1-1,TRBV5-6,CASSLVGGSVTEAFF,TGTGCCAGCAGCTTGGTCGGGGGGTCAGTAACTGAAGCTTTCTTT
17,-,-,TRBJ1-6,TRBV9,CASSPRTASSYNSPLHF,TGTGCCAGCAGCCCGCGGACAGCGAGCTCCTATAATTCACCCCTCCACTTT
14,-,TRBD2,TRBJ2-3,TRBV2,CASSVGAGGDTQYF,TGTGCCAGCAGTGTGGGGGCGGGAGGAGATACGCAGTATTTT
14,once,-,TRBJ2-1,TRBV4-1,CASSLSASYNEQFF,TGCGCCAGCAGCCTAAGCGCCTCCTACAATGAGCAGTTCTTC
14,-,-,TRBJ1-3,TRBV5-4,CASSLSGSGNTIYF,TGTGCCAGCAGCTTATCGGGCTCTGGAAACACCATATATTTT
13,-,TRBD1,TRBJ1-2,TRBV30,CAWRQDRGSGYTF,TGTGCCTGGAGGCAGGACAGGGGTTCCGGCTACACCTTC
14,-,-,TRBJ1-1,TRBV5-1,CASSEPTGNAEAFF,TGCGCCAGCAGCGAACCTACGGGAAACGCTGAAGCTTTCTTT
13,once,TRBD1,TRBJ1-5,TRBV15,CATRTGNNQPQHF,TGTGCCACCCGGACAGGGAATAATCAGCCCCAGCATTTT
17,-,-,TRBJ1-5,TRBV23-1,CASSHPEEGVANQPQHF,TGCGCCAGCAGTCACCCCGAAGAGGGGGTGGCCAATCAGCCCCAGCATTTT
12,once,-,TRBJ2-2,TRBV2,CASREGTGELFF,TGTGCCAGCAGGGAGGGGACCGGGGAGCTGTTTTTT
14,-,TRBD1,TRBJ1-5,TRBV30,CAWRETGGNQPQHF,TGTGCCTGGAGGGAAACAGGGGGCAATCAGCCCCAGCATTTT
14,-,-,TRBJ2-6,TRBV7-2,CASSLFGGANVLTF,TGTGCCAGCAGCTTGTTCGGTGGGGCCAACGTCCTGACTTTC
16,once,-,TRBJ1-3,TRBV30,CAWRSVDGQSGNTIYF,TGTGCCTGGAGGTCGGTAGACGGACAATCTGGAAACACCATATATTTT
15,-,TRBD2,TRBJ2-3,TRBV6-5,CASRGGRGVTDTQYF,TGTGCCAGCAGGGGGGGGAGGGGAGTGACAGATACGCAGTATTTT
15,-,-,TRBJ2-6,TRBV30,CAWSGRGPGANVLTF,TGTGCCTGGAGTGGCAGGGGACCTGGGGCCAACGTCCTGACTTTC
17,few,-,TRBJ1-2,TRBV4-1,CASSHPRGNGPDYGYTF,TGCGCCAGCAGCCACCCCCGGGGGAACGGACCAGACTATGGCTACACCTTC
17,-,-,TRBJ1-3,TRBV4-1,CASSLLLGTSSGNTIYF,TGCGCCAGCAGCCTCTTGCTCGGGACAAGCTCTGGAAACACCATATATTTT
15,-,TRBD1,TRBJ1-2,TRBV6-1,CASLGGSRPNYGYTF,TGTGCCAGCCTAGGGGGCAGCCGCCCTAACTATGGCTACACCTTC
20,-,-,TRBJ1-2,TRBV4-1,CASSQDQHGFPLTFLRGYTF,TGCGCCAGCAGCCAAGATCAGCATGGCTTCCCCCTAACTTTTCTCAGGGGCTACACCTTC
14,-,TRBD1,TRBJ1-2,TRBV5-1,CASTPGQVNYGYTF,TGCGCCAGCACGCCGGGACAGGTCAACTATGGCTACACCTTC
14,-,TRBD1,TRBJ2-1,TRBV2,CASTYMLTGSEQFF,TGTGCCAGCACCTATATGCTGACAGGGAGCGAGCAGTTCTTC
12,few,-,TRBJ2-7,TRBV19,CASSHPGDEQYF,TGTGCCAGTAGTCACCCAGGGGACGAGCAGTACTTC
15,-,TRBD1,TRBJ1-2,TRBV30,CAWNLPGQGAYGYTF,TGTGCCTGGAATCTACCGGGACAGGGAGCCTATGGCTACACCTTC
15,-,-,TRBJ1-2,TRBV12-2,CASRFPGQGSYGYTF,TGTGCAAGTCGCTTTCCGGGACAGGGGTCGTATGGCTACACCTTC
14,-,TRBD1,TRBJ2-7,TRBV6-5,CASSRTGVQGEQYF,TGTGCCAGCAGTCGGACAGGGGTTCAGGGCGAGCAGTACTTC
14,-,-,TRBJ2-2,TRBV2,CASIEGPSTGELFF,TGTGCCAGCATAGAGGGCCCCAGCACCGGGGAGCTGTTTTTT
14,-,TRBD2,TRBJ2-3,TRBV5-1,CASWGLGDSDTQYF,TGCGCCAGCTGGGGACTAGGTGATTCAGATACGCAGTATTTT
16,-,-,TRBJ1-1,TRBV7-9,CASSLQRRLLNTEAFF,TGTGCCAGCAGCTTACAGAGGCGGCTGCTGAACACTGAAGCTTTCTTT
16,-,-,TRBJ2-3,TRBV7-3,CASSLTGGLSTDTQYF,TGTGCCAGCAGCTTAACAGGCGGTCTTAGCACAGATACGCAGTATTTT